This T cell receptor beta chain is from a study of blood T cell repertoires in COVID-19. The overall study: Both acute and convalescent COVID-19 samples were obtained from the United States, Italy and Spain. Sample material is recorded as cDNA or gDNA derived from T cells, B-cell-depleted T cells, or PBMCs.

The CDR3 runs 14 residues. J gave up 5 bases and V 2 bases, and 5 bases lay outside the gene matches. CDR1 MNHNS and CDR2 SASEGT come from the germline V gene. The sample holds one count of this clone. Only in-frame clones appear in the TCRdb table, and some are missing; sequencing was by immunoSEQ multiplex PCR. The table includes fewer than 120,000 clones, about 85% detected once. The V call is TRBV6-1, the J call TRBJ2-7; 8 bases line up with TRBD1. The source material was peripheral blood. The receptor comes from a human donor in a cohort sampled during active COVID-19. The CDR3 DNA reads TGTGCCAGCAGTGAAACGGACAGGGAACACGAGCAGTACTTC. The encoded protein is CASSETDREHEQYF.